What follows is one TCR beta chain and its context. This specimen comes from a study of CD8 T cells in Susac syndrome. The wider study: Intravenous immunoglobulin alone or corticosteroids were being given to patients with Susac syndrome at blood draw, unless they were therapy-naive.

0.5 to 1 ug RNA was reverse transcribed with random hexamers. Via MiXCR, TCRdb re-called the immunoSEQ multiplex PCR reads, giving one row per CDR3 protein. The table lists 150,000 to 200,000 distinct CDR3 sequences, roughly 95% of them singletons. The study sequenced TCR beta in blood CD8+ and CD4+ T cells. Sequencing used CD4+ T cells from PBMCs. The sequence came from a human donor with Susac syndrome.

In DNA, the CDR3 is TGCAGCGTACGGGTATTCAGGTCCTCAACCACTGAAGCTTTCTTT. Protein: CSVRVFRSSTTEAFF. The V and J genes are TRBV29-1 and TRBJ1-1; no definite D call. CDR3 length equals 15 residues. From germline, CDR1 is SQVTM and CDR2 ANQGSEA. V was pared by 6 bases and J by 4 bases, with 21 bases between. Supplemented by reference TRBV29-1 and TRBJ1-1, the full variable domain reads SAVISQKPSRDICQRGTSLTIQCQVDSQVTMMFWYRQQPGQSLTLIATANQGSEATYESGFVIDKFPISRPNLTFSTLTVSNMSPEDSSIYLCSVRVFRSSTTEAFFGQGTRLTVV.